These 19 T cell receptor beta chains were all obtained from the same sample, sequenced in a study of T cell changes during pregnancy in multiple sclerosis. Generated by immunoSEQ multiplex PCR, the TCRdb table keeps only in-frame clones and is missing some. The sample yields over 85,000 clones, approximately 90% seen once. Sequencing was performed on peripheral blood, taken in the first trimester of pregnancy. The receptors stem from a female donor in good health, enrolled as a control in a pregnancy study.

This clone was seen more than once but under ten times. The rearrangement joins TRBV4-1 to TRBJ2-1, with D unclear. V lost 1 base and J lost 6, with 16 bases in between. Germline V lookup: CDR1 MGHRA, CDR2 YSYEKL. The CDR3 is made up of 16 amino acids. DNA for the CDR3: TGCGCCAGCAGCCAAGTAGATCTAGTGGCCTTCAATGAGCAGTTCTTC. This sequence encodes CASSQVDLVAFNEQFF.

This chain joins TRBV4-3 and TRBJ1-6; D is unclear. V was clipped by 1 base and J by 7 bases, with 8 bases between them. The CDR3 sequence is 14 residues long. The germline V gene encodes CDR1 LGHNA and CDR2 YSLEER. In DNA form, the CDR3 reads TGCGCCAGCAGCCAAGGCGGTACAAATTCACCCCTCCACTTT. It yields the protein CASSQGGTNSPLHF.

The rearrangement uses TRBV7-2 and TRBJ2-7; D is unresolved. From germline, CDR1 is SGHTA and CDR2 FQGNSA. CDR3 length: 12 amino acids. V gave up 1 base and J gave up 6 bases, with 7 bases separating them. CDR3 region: CASSLDSGEQYF. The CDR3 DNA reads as TGTGCCAGCAGCTTAGATTCGGGCGAGCAGTACTTC.

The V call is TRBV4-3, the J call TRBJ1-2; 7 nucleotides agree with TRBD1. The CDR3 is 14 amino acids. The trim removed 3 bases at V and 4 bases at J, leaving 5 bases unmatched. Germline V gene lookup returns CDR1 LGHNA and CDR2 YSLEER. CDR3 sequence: CASSHSGGSYGYTF. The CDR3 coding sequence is TGCGCCAGCAGCCATTCAGGGGGAAGCTATGGCTACACCTTC.

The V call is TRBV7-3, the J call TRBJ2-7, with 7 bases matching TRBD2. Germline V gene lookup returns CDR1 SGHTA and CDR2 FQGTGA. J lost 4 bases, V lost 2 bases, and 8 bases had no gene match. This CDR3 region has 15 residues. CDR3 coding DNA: TGTGCCAGCAGCTTAGGACGGGGGGAGCGGTACGAGCAGTACTTC. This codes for CASSLGRGERYEQYF.

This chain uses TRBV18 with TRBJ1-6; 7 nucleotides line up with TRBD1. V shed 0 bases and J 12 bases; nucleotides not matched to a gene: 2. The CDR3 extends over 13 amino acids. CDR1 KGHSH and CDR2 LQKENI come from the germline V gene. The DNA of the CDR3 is TGTGCCAGCTCACCACCCGCAGGGGGACCCCTCCACTTT. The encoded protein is CASSPPAGGPLHF.

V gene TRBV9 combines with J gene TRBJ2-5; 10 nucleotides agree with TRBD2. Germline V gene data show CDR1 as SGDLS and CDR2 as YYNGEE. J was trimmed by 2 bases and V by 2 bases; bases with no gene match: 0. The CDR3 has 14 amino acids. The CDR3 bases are TGTGCCAGCAGCGTTAGCGGGAGGCAAGAGACCCAGTACTTC. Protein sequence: CASSVSGRQETQYF.

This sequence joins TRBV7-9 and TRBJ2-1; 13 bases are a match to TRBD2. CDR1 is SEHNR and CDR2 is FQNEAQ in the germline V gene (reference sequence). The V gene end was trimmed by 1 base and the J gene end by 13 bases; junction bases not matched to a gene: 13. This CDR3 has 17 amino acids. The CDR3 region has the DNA TGTGCCAGCAGCTTAGGCGGACTAGCGGGGGCCGCAGGTAGACAGTTCTTC. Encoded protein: CASSLGGLAGAAGRQFF. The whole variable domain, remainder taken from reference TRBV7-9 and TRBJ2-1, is DTGVSQNPRHKITKRGQNVTFRCDPISEHNRLYWYRQTLGQGPEFLTYFQNEAQLEKSRLLSDRFSAERPKGSFSTLEIQRTEQGDSAMYLCASSLGGLAGAAGRQFFGPGTRLTVL.

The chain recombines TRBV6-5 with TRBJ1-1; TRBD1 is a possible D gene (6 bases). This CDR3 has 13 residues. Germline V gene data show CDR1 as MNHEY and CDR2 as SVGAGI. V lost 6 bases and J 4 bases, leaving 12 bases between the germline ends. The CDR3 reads CASSYIGGTEAFF. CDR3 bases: TGTGCCAGCAGCTACATAGGGGGCACTGAAGCTTTCTTT.

The CDR3 nucleotides are TGCGCCAGCAGTGCCCGGTGGGGGGGAGGCTACACCTTC. It translates to CASSARWGGGYTF. The chain carries TRBV10-1 and TRBJ1-2; tentative D call: TRBD1 (5 bases). Germline lookup yields CDR1 WNHNN and CDR2 SYGVQD (reference sequence). CDR3 size: 13 residues. The ends were cut back, 4 bases at V and 8 bases at J, with 14 bases in the middle.

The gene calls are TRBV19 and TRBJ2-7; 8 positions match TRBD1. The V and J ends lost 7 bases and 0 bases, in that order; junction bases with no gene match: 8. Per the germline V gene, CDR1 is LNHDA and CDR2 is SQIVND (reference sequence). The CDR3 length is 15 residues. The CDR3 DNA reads TGTGCCAGTACCCCGGCGACAGGGGCCTCCTACGAGCAGTACTTC. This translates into CASTPATGASYEQYF.

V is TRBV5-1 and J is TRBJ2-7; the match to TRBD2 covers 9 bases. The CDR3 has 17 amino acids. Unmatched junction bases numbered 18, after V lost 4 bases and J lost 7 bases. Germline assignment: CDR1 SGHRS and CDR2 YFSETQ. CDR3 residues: CASSESKLAGPQREQYF. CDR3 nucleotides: TGCGCCAGCAGCGAATCCAAGCTAGCGGGGCCTCAGCGGGAGCAGTACTTC.

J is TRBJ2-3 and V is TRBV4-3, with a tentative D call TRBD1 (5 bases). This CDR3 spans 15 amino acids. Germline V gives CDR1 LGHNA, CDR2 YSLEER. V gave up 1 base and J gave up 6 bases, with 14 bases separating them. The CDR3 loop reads CASSQGTSSRDTQYF. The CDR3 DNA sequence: TGCGCCAGCAGCCAAGGGACATCTTCGAGGGATACGCAGTATTTT.

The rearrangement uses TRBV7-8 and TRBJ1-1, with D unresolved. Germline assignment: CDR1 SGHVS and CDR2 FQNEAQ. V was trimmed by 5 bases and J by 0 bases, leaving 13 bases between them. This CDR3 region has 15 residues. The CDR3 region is CASSPLSGVNTEAFF. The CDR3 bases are TGTGCCAGCAGCCCCCTCTCCGGGGTGAACACTGAAGCTTTCTTT.

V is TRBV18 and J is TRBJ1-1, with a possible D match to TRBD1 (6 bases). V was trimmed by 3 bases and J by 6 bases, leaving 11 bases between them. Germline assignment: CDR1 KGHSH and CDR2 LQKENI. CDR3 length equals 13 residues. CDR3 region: CASSPVQGPEAFF. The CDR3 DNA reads TGTGCCAGCTCACCCGTCCAGGGGCCTGAAGCTTTCTTT.

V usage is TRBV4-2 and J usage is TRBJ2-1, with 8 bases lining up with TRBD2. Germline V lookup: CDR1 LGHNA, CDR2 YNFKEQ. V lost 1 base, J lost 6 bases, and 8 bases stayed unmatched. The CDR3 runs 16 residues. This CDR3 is CASSQGLGGARNEQFF. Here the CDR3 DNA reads TGTGCCAGCAGCCAAGGACTCGGGGGGGCTCGCAATGAGCAGTTCTTC.

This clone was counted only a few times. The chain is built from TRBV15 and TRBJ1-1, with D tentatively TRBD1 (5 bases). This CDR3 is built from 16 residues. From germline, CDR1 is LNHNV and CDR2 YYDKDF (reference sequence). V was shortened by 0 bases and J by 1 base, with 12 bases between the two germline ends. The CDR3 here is CATSRDWRGTNTEAFF. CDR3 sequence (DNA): TGTGCCACCAGCAGAGATTGGAGGGGAACGAACACTGAAGCTTTCTTT.

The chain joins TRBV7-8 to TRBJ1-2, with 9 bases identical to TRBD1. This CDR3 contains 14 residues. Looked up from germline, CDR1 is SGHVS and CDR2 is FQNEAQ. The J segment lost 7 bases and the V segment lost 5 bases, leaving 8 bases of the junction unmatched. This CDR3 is CASSVTGGAGGYTF. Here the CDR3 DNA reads TGTGCCAGCAGCGTAACAGGGGGCGCGGGTGGCTACACCTTC.

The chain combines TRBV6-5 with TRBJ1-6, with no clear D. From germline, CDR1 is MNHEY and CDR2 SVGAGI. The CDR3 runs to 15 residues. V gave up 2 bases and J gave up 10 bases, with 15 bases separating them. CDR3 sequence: CASSYDPRRASPLHF. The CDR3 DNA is TGTGCCAGCAGTTACGATCCCCGGCGGGCCTCACCCCTCCACTTT.